These 6 T cell receptor beta chains were sequenced from one sample in a study of early T cells in non-severe SARS-CoV-2 infection. TCRdb reanalysed the 5' RACE reads using MiXCR and keeps one entry per CDR3 protein. The data contain about 83,000 distinct CDR3 sequences, 10% to 15% of them seen just once; the ten biggest clones take up under 8%. The specimen was whole blood. Source of these receptors: an adult who was a healthcare worker with PCR-confirmed SARS-CoV-2 infection or an uninfected control (not recorded which).

This clonotype turned up a few times. The CDR3 nucleotides are TGTGCCAGCAGCTTAGTAACAGGGGGCCTCCACTTT. It codes for CASSLVTGGLHF. This chain joins TRBV7-9 and TRBJ1-6; 8 bases are a match to TRBD1. The germline gives CDR1 SEHNR, CDR2 FQNEAQ (reference sequence). CDR3 size: 12 residues. Losses at the gene ends were 1 base for V and 15 bases for J; bases not matched to a gene: 2.

The chain has TRBV5-1 and TRBJ2-1; 9 bases match TRBD2. With 0 bases clipped from V and 9 bases from J, the junction kept 7 bases outside the gene matches. This CDR3 contains 15 residues. Germline assignment: CDR1 SGHRS and CDR2 YFSETQ. The CDR3 is CASSLAAGGDTEQFF. Here the CDR3 DNA reads TGCGCCAGCAGCTTGGCCGCGGGAGGGGATACTGAGCAGTTCTTC.

This clonotype was seen just once. With a much larger clone just one base away, this may be a read error. This chain connects TRBV7-3 to TRBJ2-3; tentative D call: TRBD1 (6 bases). Trimming removed 5 bases at V and 14 bases at J, with 29 bases between. The length of the CDR3 is 16 residues. CDR1 is SGHTA, CDR2 FQGTGA, per germline. The CDR3, as DNA: TGTGCCAGCAGCCCCTTCATGGGGGCAGTGGGAAATACGTTGTATTTT. Its translation is CASSPFMGAVGNTLYF.

This clonotype turned up a few times. V usage is TRBV6-2 or TRBV6-3 and J usage is TRBJ2-5; unclear D gene. Germline V lookup: CDR1 MNHEY, CDR2 SVGEGT. The CDR3 length is 11 residues. V gave up 6 bases and J gave up 2 bases, with 4 bases separating them. The CDR3 nucleotides are TGTGCCAGCAGACATCAAGAGACCCAGTACTTC. It yields the protein CASRHQETQYF.

The gene calls are TRBV19 and TRBJ2-7; TRBD1 aligns across 7 bases. V dropped 5 bases and J dropped 0; count of bases not matched to a gene: 4. The CDR3 consists of 14 residues. CDR1 LNHDA and CDR2 SQIVND come from the germline V gene (reference sequence). CDR3 region: CASSETGYSYEQYF. The CDR3, as DNA: TGTGCCAGTAGTGAGACAGGGTACTCCTACGAGCAGTACTTC.

This clonotype has just a few counts. This sequence joins TRBV7-9 and TRBJ1-6; D gene unclear. From germline, CDR1 is SEHNR and CDR2 FQNEAQ (reference sequence). This CDR3 contains 12 residues. Trimming pared 3 bases from V and 9 bases from J, leaving 6 bases between. The CDR3 DNA sequence: TGTGCCAGCAGCTTCGGAGGTTCACCCCTCCACTTT. Translating it yields CASSFGGSPLHF.